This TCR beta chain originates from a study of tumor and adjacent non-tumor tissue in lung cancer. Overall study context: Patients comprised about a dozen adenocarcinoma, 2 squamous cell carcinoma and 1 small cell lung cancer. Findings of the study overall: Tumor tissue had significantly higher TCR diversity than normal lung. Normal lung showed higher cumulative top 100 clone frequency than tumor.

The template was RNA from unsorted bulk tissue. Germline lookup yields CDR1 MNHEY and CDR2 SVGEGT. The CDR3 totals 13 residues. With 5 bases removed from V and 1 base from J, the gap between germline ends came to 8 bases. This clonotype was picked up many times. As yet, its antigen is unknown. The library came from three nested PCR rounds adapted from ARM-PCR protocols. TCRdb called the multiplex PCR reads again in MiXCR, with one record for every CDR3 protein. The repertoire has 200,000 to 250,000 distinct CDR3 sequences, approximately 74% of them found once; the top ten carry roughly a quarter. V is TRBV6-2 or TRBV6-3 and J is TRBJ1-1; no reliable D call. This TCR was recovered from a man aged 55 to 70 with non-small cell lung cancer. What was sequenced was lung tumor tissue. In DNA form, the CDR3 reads TGTGCCAGCAGTACAGTCCCGAACACTGAAGCTTTCTTT. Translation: CASSTVPNTEAFF.